These 20 T cell receptor beta chains came from one sample sequenced in a study of T cell responses to AZD1222 COVID-19 vaccine. Repertoires were generated with immunoSEQ multiplex PCR, while TCRdb's copy carries only in-frame clones and drops some. Of around 100,000 clones listed, less than 90% are singletons. Sequences were derived from peripheral blood, sampled on day 0 of AZD1222 vaccination. The receptors come from an adult in good health.

This clone turned up a few times. V usage is TRBV28 and J usage is TRBJ1-1; D ambiguous. The CDR3 is 14 amino acids. V lost 3 bases, J lost 2 bases, and 10 bases lay in between. Per germline, CDR1 MDHEN and CDR2 SYDVKM. The CDR3 nucleotides read TGTGCCAGCAGTTTCCGGGGTATTAACACTGAAGCTTTCTTT. It translates to CASSFRGINTEAFF.

This chain uses TRBV6-5 with TRBJ1-1, with 8 bases matching TRBD1. CDR1 is MNHEY, CDR2 SVGAGI, per germline. The junction had 16 bases not matched to a gene; V was cut back by 11 bases and J by 5 bases. The CDR3 contains 15 residues. The CDR3 is CALTIGRGQRTEAFF. CDR3 nucleotides: TGTGCCCTGACGATCGGCAGGGGGCAAAGGACTGAAGCTTTCTTT.

The rearrangement joins TRBV3-1 (or the pseudogene TRBV3-2) to TRBJ1-5; a possible D gene is TRBD1 (6 bases). V was shortened by 1 base and J by 5 bases, with 15 bases between the two germline ends. CDR1 LGHDT and CDR2 YNNKEL come from the germline V gene (reference sequence). This CDR3 contains 16 residues. The CDR3 loop is CASSQAGAGEYQPQHF. The CDR3 DNA sequence: TGTGCCAGCAGCCAAGCCGGCGCAGGGGAGTATCAGCCCCAGCATTTT.

The J gene is TRBJ1-4, the V gene TRBV14; 7 nucleotides line up with TRBD1. Per germline, CDR1 SGHDN and CDR2 FVKESK. The junction had 14 bases not matched to a gene; V was cut back by 4 bases and J by 12 bases. CDR3 size: 15 residues. CDR3 protein: CASSPHVTPTGELFF. DNA of the CDR3: TGTGCCAGCAGCCCTCACGTGACCCCAACAGGGGAACTGTTTTTT.

DNA for the CDR3: TGCAGCGTACAAGTCTCTGGGGCCAACGTCCTGACTTTC. This codes for CSVQVSGANVLTF. The chain has TRBV29-1 and TRBJ2-6; no clear D gene. In germline, CDR1 is SQVTM, CDR2 ANQGSEA. CDR3 length: 13 amino acids. V lost 6 bases, J lost 0 bases, and 6 bases lay in between.

This chain connects TRBV5-4 to TRBJ2-5; 7 bases line up with TRBD2. This CDR3 is built from 15 residues. CDR1 is SGHNT, CDR2 YYREEE, per germline (reference sequence). Germline trimming cut 0 bases from V and 7 bases from J; bases unmatched to any gene: 9. CDR3 protein: CASSLEPTSDGTQYF. The CDR3 DNA is TGTGCCAGCAGCTTGGAACCTACTAGCGACGGGACCCAGTACTTC.

This sequence joins TRBV11-2 and TRBJ2-5, with D perhaps matching TRBD1 or TRBD2 (5 bases each). Germline V CDR1 and CDR2: SGHAT, FQNNGV. CDR3 length: 14 residues. Trimming left V 5 bases short and J 2 bases short, with 12 bases between. CDR3: CASSHLGGQETQYF. The CDR3 DNA reads TGTGCCAGCAGCCACCTTGGGGGACAAGAGACCCAGTACTTC.

Remarks on this clone: The junction does not match germline at one end; this may be a read error. V is TRBV5-4 and J is TRBJ1-4; no clear D gene. From germline, CDR1 is SGHNT and CDR2 YYREEE (reference sequence). The CDR3 contains 14 residues. In DNA form, the CDR3 reads TGTGCCAGCAGTTTGGGGATGAGGGCTGAAAAACTGTTTTTT. Translated, it gives CASSLGMRAEKLFF.

The chain couples TRBV6-5 to TRBJ1-1, with D unresolved. V was cut by 7 bases and J by 2 bases, with 11 bases left in between. Germline loops: CDR1 MNHEY, CDR2 SVGAGI. The CDR3 has 13 residues. The CDR3 is CASTATQNTEAFF. For the CDR3, the DNA is TGTGCCAGCACCGCCACCCAAAACACTGAAGCTTTCTTT.

The count of this clone is one. V usage is TRBV30 and J usage is TRBJ2-1, with D hard to call. Trimming removed 0 bases at V and 8 bases at J, with 8 bases between. This CDR3 spans 12 amino acids. CDR1 GTSNPN and CDR2 SVGIG come from the germline V gene (reference sequence). Written as DNA, the CDR3 is TGTGCCTGGAGTGTAGGTACCCATGAGCAGTTCTTC. It yields the protein CAWSVGTHEQFF.

The CDR3, as DNA: TGTGCCAGCAGTTTATTGGTCAGGAACACCGGGGAGCTGTTTTTT. Its translation is CASSLLVRNTGELFF. This chain joins TRBV28 and TRBJ2-2; D gene ambiguous. CDR3 length: 15 amino acids. Germline-derived CDR1 and CDR2 are MDHEN and SYDVKM. V gave up 1 base and J gave up 1 base, with 7 bases separating them.

The chain carries TRBV6-5 and TRBJ2-7, with 7 positions matching TRBD2. J gave up 1 base and V 4 bases, and 7 bases lay outside the gene matches. The CDR3 is 15 residues long. CDR1 and CDR2 from the germline V gene are MNHEY and SVGAGI. In DNA form, the CDR3 reads TGTGCCAGCAGTTCTGGCGGGAGTGTATCCTACGAGCAGTACTTC. Protein product: CASSSGGSVSYEQYF.

This clone has only one observation. The chain couples TRBV5-1 to TRBJ2-7; 10 bases fit TRBD1. This CDR3 has 14 amino acids. V dropped 4 bases and J dropped 5; count of bases not matched to a gene: 6. CDR1 is SGHRS, CDR2 YFSETQ, per germline. CDR3 DNA: TGCGCCAGCAGCCCAAGGACAGGGGGGGACGAGCAGTACTTC. This codes for CASSPRTGGDEQYF.

This rearrangement joins TRBV13 to TRBJ1-2; 9 bases map to TRBD1. There are 12 residues in the CDR3. After removal of 5 bases from V and 7 bases from J, the junction contained 2 bases not matched to a gene. Germline assignment: CDR1 PRHDT and CDR2 FYEKMQ (reference sequence). CDR3: CASSLQGAGYTF. The DNA for the CDR3 is TGTGCCAGCAGCCTACAGGGGGCTGGCTACACCTTC.

The rearrangement joins TRBV24-1 to TRBJ1-2; D unresolved. CDR1 is KGHDR and CDR2 is SFDVKD in the germline V gene. This CDR3 spans 16 amino acids. The ends were cut back, 9 bases at V and 2 bases at J, with 21 bases in the middle. The CDR3, as DNA: TGTGCCACCCCCTTTGAGTTTTCTGGTCTAAACTATGGCTACACCTTC. This sequence encodes CATPFEFSGLNYGYTF.

The chain carries TRBV7-9 and TRBJ1-2; no firm D call. The V and J ends lost 4 bases and 8 bases respectively, with 14 bases between them. The CDR3 spans 13 residues. In germline, CDR1 is SEHNR, CDR2 FQNEAQ (reference sequence). The CDR3 sequence is CASSSWTGEGYTF. CDR3 sequence (DNA): TGTGCCAGCAGCTCCTGGACTGGGGAGGGCTACACCTTC.

This clone was observed a handful of times. The genes are TRBV7-7 and TRBJ2-5, with 8 bases identical to TRBD1. This CDR3 region has 14 residues. The V gene's germline CDR1 is SSHAT and CDR2 FNYEAQ (reference sequence). Germline trimming cut 3 bases from V and 3 bases from J; bases unmatched to any gene: 3. For the CDR3, the DNA is TGTGCCAGCAGCTTCGGACAGGGTGAAGAGACCCAGTACTTC. Translated: CASSFGQGEETQYF.

The V call is TRBV6-5, the J call TRBJ2-7; 9 bases match TRBD2. CDR1 and CDR2 from the germline V gene are MNHEY and SVGAGI. V lost 6 bases, J lost 2 bases, and 8 bases stayed unmatched. CDR3 size: 15 residues. The CDR3 is CASSAGTSFTYEQYF. DNA of the CDR3: TGTGCCAGCAGCGCCGGGACTAGCTTTACCTACGAGCAGTACTTC.

V is TRBV28 and J is TRBJ2-1, with D maybe TRBD2 (5 bases). The CDR3 has 14 residues. The germline V gene has CDR1 MDHEN and CDR2 SYDVKM. V gave up 5 bases and J gave up 5 bases, with 13 bases separating them. The CDR3 sequence: CASSPGTEDNEQFF. The CDR3 DNA sequence: TGTGCCAGCAGTCCTGGAACGGAGGACAATGAGCAGTTCTTC.

V usage is TRBV7-8 and J usage is TRBJ2-5, with 8 bases that match TRBD1. Looked up from germline, CDR1 is SGHVS and CDR2 is FQNEAQ. The CDR3 covers 13 residues. The J segment lost 4 bases and the V segment lost 5 bases, leaving 3 bases of the junction unmatched. CDR3 sequence: CASSPTGGETQYF. CDR3 nucleotides: TGTGCCAGCAGCCCTACAGGGGGAGAGACCCAGTACTTC.